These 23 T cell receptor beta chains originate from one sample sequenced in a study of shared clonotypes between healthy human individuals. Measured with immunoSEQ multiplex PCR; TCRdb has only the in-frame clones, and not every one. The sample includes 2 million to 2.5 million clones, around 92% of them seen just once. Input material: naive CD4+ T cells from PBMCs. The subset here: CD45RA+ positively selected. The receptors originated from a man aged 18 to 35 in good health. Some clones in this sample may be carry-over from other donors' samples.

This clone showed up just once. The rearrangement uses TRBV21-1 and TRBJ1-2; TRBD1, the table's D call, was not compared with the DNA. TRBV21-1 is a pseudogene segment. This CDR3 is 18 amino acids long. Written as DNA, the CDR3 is TGTGCCAGCAGCGCACGGACAGGGCCCACTAATACTAACTATGGCTACACCTTC. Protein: CASSARTGPTNTNYGYTF.

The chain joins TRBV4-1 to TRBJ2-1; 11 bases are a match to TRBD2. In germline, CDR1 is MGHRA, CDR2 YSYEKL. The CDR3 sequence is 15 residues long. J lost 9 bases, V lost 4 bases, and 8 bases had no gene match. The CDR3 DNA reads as TGCGCCAGCAGCCCCGGGACTAGCGGAAGATTTGAGCAGTTCTTC. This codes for CASSPGTSGRFEQFF.

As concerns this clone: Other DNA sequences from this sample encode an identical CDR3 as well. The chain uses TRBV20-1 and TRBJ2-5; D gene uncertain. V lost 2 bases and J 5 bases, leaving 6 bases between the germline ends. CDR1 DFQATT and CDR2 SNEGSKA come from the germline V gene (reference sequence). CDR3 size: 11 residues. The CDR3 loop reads CSARNRETQYF. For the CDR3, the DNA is TGCAGTGCTAGAAATAGGGAGACCCAGTACTTC.

The CDR3 DNA reads as TGTGCCAGCAGCTTAGGCACAGGGGGCTGGGAGACCCAGTACTTC. Its translation is CASSLGTGGWETQYF. V and J are TRBV7-2 and TRBJ2-5; 9 nucleotides match TRBD1. This CDR3 region has 15 residues. The germline gives CDR1 SGHTA, CDR2 FQGNSA. V lost 1 base and J lost 5; bases outside the gene matches: 5. Combining the CDR3 with reference TRBV7-2 and TRBJ2-5 gives the whole variable domain GAGVSQSPSNKVTEKGKDVELRCDPISGHTALYWYRQSLGQGLEFLIYFQGNSAPDKSGLPSDRFSAERTGGSVSTLTIQRTQQEDSAVYLCASSLGTGGWETQYFGPGTRLLVL.

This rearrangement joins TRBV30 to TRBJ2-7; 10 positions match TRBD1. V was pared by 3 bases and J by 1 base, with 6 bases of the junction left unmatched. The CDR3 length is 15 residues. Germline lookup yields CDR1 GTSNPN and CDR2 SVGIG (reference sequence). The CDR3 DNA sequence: TGTGCCTGGAGAGAAACGGGACAGGGGTCCTACGAGCAGTACTTC. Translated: CAWRETGQGSYEQYF.

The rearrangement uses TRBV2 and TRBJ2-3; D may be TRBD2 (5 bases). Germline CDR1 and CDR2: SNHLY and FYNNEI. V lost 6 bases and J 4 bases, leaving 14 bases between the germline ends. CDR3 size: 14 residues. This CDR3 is CASRKRQRSDTQYF. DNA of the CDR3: TGTGCCAGCAGAAAGCGGCAGCGTTCAGATACGCAGTATTTT.

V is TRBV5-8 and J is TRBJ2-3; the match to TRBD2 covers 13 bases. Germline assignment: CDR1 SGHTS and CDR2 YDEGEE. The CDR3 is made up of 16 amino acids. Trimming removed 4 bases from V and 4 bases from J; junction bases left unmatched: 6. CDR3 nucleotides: TGTGCCAGCAGCCTAGGGACTAGCGGGAACCCAGATACGCAGTATTTT. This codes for CASSLGTSGNPDTQYF.

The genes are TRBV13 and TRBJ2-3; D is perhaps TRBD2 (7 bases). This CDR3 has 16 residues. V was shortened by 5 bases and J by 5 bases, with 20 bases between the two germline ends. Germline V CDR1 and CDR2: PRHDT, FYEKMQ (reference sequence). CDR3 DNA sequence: TGTGCCAGCAGCCCCTTATGGGCAGGGGAGGGAGATACGCAGTATTTT. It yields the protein CASSPLWAGEGDTQYF.

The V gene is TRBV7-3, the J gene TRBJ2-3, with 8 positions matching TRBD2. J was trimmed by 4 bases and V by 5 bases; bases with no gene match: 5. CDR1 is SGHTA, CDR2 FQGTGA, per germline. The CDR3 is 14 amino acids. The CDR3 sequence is CASSLQAGADTQYF. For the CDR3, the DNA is TGTGCCAGCAGCCTCCAAGCGGGAGCAGATACGCAGTATTTT. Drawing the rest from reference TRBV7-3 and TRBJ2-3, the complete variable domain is GAGVSQTPSNKVTEKGKYVELRCDPISGHTALYWYRQSLGQGPEFLIYFQGTGAADDSGLPNDRFFAVRPEGSVSTLKIQRTERGDSAVYLCASSLQAGADTQYFGPGTRLTVL.

CDR3 amino acids: CASSNRNRASSYEQYF. The CDR3 DNA reads as TGTGCCAGCTCAAACAGGAACAGGGCTTCATCCTACGAGCAGTACTTC. The chain links TRBV5-5 to TRBJ2-7; a possible D gene is TRBD1 (6 bases). Trimming cost V 7 bases and J 1 base, with 21 bases left between them. Germline V gene data show CDR1 as SGHKS and CDR2 as YYEKEE (reference sequence). The CDR3 runs 16 residues.

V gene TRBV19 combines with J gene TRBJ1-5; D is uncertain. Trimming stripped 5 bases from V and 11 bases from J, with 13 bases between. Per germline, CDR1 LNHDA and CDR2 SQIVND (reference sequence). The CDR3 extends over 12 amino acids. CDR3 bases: TGTGCCAGTAGTTCCGCCCTCTCGTCCCAGCATTTT. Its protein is CASSSALSSQHF.

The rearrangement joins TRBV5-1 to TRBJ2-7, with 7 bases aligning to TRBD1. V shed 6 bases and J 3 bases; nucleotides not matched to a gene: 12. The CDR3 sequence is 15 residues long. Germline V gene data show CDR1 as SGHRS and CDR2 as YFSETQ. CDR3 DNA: TGCGCCAGCACCAACGGGGACAGCTTACTCTACGAGCAGTACTTC. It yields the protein CASTNGDSLLYEQYF.

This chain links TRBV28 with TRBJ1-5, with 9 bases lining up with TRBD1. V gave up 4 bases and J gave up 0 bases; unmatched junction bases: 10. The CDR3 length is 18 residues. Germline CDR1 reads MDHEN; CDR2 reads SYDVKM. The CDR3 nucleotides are TGTGCCAGCAGTTCCCCGGGACAGGGAGCCCATAGCAATCAGCCCCAGCATTTT. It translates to CASSSPGQGAHSNQPQHF.

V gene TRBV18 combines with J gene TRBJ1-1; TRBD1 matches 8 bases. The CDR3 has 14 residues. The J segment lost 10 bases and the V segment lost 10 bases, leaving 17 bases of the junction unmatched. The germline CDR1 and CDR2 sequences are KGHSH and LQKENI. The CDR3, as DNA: TGTGCCACACGCCTGGACAGGGAAGGGGTGGGAGCTTTCTTT. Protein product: CATRLDREGVGAFF.

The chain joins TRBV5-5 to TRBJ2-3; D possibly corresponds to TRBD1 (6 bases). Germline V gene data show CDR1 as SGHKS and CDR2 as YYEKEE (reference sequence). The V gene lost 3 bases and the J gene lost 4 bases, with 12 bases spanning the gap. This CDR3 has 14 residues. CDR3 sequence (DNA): TGTGCCAGCAGCTCAGGGGCCGGCGCAGATACGCAGTATTTT. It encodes CASSSGAGADTQYF.

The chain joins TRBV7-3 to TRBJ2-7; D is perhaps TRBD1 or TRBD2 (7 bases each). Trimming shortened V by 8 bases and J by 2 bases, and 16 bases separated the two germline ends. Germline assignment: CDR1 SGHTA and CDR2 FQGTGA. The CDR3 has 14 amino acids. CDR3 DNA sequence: TGTGCCAGCGCACCGCAGGGGGGGCCCTACGAGCAGTACTTC. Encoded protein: CASAPQGGPYEQYF.

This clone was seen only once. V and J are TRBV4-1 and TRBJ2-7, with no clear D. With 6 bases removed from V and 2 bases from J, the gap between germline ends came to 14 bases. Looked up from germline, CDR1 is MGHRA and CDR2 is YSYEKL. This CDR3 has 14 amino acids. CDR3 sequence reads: CASRGYSFPYEQYF. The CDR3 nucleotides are TGCGCCAGCAGAGGCTACTCTTTCCCCTACGAGCAGTACTTC.

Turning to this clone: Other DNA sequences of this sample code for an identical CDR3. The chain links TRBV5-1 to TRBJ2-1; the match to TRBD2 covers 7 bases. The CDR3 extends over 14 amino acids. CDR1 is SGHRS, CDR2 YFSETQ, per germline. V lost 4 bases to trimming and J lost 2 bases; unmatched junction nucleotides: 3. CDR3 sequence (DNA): TGCGCCAGCAGCGGCGGGAGTGCCTACAATGAGCAGTTCTTC. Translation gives CASSGGSAYNEQFF.

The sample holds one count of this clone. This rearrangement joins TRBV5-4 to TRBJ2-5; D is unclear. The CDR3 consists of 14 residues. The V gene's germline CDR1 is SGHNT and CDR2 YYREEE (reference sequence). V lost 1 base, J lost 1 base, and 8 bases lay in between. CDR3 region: CASSLKTSQETQYF. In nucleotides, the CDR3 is TGTGCCAGCAGCTTGAAGACCTCCCAAGAGACCCAGTACTTC.

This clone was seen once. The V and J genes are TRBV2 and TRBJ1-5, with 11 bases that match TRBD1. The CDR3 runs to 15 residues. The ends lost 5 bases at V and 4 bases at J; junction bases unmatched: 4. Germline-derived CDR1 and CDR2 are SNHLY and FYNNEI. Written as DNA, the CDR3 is TGTGCCAGCAGTCTCCGGGACAGGGGGAATCAGCCCCAGCATTTT. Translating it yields CASSLRDRGNQPQHF.

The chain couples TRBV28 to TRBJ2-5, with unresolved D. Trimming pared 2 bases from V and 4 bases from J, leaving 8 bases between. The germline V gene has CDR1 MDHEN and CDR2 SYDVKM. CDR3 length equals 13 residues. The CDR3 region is CASSLNSAETQYF. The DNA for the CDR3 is TGTGCCAGCAGTTTAAACAGTGCAGAGACCCAGTACTTC.

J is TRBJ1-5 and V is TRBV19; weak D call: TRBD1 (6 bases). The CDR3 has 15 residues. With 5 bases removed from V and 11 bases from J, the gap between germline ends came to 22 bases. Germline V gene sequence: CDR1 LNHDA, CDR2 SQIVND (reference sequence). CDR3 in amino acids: CASSLGGPTRTSQHF. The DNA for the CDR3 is TGTGCCAGTAGTTTAGGGGGACCGACGAGGACGTCCCAGCATTTT.

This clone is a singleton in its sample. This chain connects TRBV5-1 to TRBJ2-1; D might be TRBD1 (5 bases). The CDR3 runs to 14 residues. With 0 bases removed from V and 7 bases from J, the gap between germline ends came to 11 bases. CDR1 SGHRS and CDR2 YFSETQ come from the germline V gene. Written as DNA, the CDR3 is TGCGCCAGCAGCTTGGTTCAGGGTTGGAATGAGCAGTTCTTC. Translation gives CASSLVQGWNEQFF.